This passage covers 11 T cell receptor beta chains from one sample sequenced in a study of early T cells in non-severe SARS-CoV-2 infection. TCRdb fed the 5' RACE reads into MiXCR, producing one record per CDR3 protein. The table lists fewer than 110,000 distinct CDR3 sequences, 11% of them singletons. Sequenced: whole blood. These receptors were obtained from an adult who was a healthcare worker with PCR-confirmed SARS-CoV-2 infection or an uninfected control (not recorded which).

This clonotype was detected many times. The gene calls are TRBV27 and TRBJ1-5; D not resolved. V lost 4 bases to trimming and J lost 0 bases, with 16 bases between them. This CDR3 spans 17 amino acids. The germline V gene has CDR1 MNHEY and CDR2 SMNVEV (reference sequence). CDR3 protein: CASSSYYGSDSNQPQHF. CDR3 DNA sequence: TGTGCCAGCAGTTCTTATTATGGAAGCGATAGCAATCAGCCCCAGCATTTT.

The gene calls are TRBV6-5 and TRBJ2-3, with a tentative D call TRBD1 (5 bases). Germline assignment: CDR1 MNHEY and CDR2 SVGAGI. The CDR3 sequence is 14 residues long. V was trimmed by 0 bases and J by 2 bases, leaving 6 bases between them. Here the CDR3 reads CASSYSTVTDTQYF. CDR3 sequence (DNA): TGTGCCAGCAGTTACTCGACAGTCACAGATACGCAGTATTTT.

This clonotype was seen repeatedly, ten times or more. CDR3: CASSQPNEKLFF. CDR3 nucleotides: TGCGCCAGCAGCCAGCCTAATGAAAAACTGTTTTTT. The chain couples TRBV5-1 to TRBJ1-4, with D unresolved. Trimming left V 4 bases short and J 3 bases short, with 4 bases between. This CDR3 is 12 amino acids long. The germline gives CDR1 SGHRS, CDR2 YFSETQ.

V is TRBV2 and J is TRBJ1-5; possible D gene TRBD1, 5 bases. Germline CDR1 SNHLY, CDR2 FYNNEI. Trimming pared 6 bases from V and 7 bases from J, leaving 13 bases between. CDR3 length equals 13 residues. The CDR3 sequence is CASRQVRYQPQHF. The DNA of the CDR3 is TGTGCCAGCAGACAGGTCCGTTACCAGCCCCAGCATTTT.

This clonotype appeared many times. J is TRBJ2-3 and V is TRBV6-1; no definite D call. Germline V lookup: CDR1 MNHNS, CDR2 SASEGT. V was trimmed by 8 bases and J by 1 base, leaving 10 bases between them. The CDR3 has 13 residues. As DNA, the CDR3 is TGTGCCAGCCGGCAGCAGGGCACAGATACGCAGTATTTT. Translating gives CASRQQGTDTQYF.

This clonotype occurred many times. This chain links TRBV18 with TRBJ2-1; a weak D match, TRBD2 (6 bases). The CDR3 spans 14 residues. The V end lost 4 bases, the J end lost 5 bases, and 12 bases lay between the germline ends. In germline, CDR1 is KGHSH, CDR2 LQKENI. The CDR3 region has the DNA TGTGCCAGCTCACTCTGGGGAGGTGACAATGAGCAGTTCTTC. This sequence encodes CASSLWGGDNEQFF. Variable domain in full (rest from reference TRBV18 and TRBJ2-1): NAGVMQNPRHLVRRRGQEARLRCSPMKGHSHVYWYRQLPEEGLKFMVYLQKENIIDESGMPKERFSAEFPKEGPSILRIQQVVRGDSAAYFCASSLWGGDNEQFFGPGTRLTVL.

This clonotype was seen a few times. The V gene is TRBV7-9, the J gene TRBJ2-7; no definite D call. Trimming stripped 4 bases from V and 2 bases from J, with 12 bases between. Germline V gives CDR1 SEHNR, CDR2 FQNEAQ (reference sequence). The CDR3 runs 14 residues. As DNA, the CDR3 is TGTGCCAGCAGCTCCCTAAATTCCCCCTACGAGCAGTACTTC. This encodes CASSSLNSPYEQYF.

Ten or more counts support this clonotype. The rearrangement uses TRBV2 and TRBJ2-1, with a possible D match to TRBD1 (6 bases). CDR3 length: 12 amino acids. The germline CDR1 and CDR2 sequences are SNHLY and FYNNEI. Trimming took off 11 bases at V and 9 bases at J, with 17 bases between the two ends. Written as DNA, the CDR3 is TGTGCCCTCCCGAGGGGGAGAGGTGAGCAGTTCTTC. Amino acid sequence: CALPRGRGEQFF.

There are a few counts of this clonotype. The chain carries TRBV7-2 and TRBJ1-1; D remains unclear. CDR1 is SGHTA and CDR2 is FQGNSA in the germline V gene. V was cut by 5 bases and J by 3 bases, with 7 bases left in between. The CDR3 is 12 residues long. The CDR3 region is CASSLIYTEAFF. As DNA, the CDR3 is TGTGCCAGCAGCCTTATCTACACTGAAGCTTTCTTT.

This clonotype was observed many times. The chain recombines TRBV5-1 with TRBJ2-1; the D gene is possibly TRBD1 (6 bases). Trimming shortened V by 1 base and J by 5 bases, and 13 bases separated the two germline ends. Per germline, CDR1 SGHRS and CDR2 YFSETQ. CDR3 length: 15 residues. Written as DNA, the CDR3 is TGCGCCAGCAGCTTGTGGGGGCCCCTGGACAATGAGCAGTTCTTC. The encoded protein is CASSLWGPLDNEQFF.

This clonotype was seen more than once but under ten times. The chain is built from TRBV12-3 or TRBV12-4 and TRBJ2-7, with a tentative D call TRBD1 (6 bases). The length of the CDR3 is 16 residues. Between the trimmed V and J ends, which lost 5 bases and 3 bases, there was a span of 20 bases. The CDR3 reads CASSPLGEGVLYEQYF. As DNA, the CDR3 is TGTGCCAGCAGTCCCCTGGGAGAGGGGGTCCTCTACGAGCAGTACTTC.